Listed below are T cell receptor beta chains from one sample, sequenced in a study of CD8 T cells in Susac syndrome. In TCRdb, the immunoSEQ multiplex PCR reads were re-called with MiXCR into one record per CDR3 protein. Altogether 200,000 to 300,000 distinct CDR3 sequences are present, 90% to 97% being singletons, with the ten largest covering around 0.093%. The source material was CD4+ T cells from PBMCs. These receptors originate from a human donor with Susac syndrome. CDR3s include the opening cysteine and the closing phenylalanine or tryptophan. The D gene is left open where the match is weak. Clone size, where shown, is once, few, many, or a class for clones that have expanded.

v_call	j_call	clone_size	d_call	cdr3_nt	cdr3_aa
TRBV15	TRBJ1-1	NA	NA	TGTGCCACCAGCTCCCGAGGGGGTTTCGCTGAAGCTTTCTTT	CATSSRGGFAEAFF
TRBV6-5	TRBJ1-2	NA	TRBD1	TGTGCCAGCAGTCGATCAGGGGGCATAGTGGGCTACACCTTC	CASSRSGGIVGYTF
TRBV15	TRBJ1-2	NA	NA	TGTGCCACCAGCAGAGATCGGGCAGGGAATAACTATGGCTACACCTTC	CATSRDRAGNNYGYTF
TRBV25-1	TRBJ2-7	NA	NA	TGTGCCAGCAGTGAATCTCGTGGCAATTCTGGCGAGCAGTACTTC	CASSESRGNSGEQYF
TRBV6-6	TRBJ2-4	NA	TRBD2	TGTGCCAGCACCCGACTAGCGGGAGGGAACATTCAGTACTTC	CASTRLAGGNIQYF
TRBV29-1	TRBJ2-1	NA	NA	TGCAGCGCCACGGTTGTTAACATAGTACGAATGGTTGAGCAGTTCTTC	CSATVVNIVRMVEQFF
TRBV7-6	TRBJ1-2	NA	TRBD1	TGTGCCAGCAGCCCGGACAGGGTTCGGGATGGCTACACCTTC	CASSPDRVRDGYTF
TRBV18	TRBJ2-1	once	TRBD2	TGTGCCAGCTCACCCCGGACTAGCGGGAGGGCCTCCTACAATGAGCAGTTCTTC	CASSPRTSGRASYNEQFF
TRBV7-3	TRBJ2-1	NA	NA	TGTGCCAGCAGCCCAAGGCCAACGCCTGACAATGAGCAGTTCTTC	CASSPRPTPDNEQFF
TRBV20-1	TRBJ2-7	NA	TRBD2	TGCAGTGCTAGGGGACTAGCGGACTACGAGCAGTACTTC	CSARGLADYEQYF
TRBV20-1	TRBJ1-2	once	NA	TGCAGTGCTAGACCGGGGGCGCCCCTAGGCTACACCTTC	CSARPGAPLGYTF
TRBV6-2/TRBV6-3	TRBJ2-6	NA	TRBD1	TGTGCCAGCAGAATTACAGGGGGCGCTGGGGCCAACGTCCTGACTTTC	CASRITGGAGANVLTF
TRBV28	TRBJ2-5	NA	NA	TGTGCCAGCAGGACAGAGGAGACCCAGTACTTC	CASRTEETQYF
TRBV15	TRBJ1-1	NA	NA	TGTGCCACCAGCAGAGTAGGGCGGAGCAACACTGAAGCTTTCTTT	CATSRVGRSNTEAFF
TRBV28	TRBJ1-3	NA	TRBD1	TGTGCCAGCAGTCCCGCCGGGACAGGGCACACCATATATTTT	CASSPAGTGHTIYF
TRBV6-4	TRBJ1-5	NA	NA	TGTGCCAGCACCGGAAACGGACAGATCAATCAGCCCCAGCATTTT	CASTGNGQINQPQHF
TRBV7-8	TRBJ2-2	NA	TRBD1	TGTGCCAGCATCCAGGGGGCGCGTACCGGGGAGCTGTTTTTT	CASIQGARTGELFF
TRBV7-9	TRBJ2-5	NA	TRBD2	TGTGCCAGCAGCTACCGGGCGGGAGCGGAGACCCAGTACTTC	CASSYRAGAETQYF
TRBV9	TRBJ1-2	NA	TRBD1	TGTGCCAGCAGCGCAAGGACAGGGGGCGCAGATGGCTACACCTTC	CASSARTGGADGYTF
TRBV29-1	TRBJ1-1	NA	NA	TGCAGCGCCGTAGTGGGGCGGAACACTGAAGCTTTCTTT	CSAVVGRNTEAFF
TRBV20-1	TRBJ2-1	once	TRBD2	TGCAGTGCTAGACGTCTAAGATCGGGACTAGGGAGAACTAGCTCCTACAATGAGCAGTTCTTC	CSARRLRSGLGRTSSYNEQFF
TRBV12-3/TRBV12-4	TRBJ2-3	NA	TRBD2	TGTGCCAGCAGTTTAGGACTAGCGGGGATCACAGATACGCAGTATTTT	CASSLGLAGITDTQYF
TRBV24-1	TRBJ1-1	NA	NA	TGTGCCACCAGTGATTATGGTACTGAAGCTTTCTTT	CATSDYGTEAFF
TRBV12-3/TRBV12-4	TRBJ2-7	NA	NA	TGTGCCAGCAGTTTGAAGGGACACAGCTACGAGCAGTACTTC	CASSLKGHSYEQYF
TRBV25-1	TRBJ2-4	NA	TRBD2	TGTGCCAGCAGTGTAGGGAGGACTAGCGGAAACATTCAGTACTTC	CASSVGRTSGNIQYF
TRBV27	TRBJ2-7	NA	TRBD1	TGTGCCAGCAGTACCCGGGACAGGGGACCGGTCGAGCAGTACTTC	CASSTRDRGPVEQYF
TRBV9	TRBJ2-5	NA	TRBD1	TGTGCCAGCAGCGTAGCCCCCGGACAGGGTAGCTTGAAGACCCAGTACTTC	CASSVAPGQGSLKTQYF
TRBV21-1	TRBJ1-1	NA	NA	TGTGCCAGCAGCAAGAGGGGGAAGGACACTGAAGCTTTCTTT	CASSKRGKDTEAFF
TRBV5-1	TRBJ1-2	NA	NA	TGCGCCAGTGTTAGGGCAGACGGCTATGGCTACACCTTC	CASVRADGYGYTF
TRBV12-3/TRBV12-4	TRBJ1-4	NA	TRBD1	TGTGCCAGCAGTTTGACAGGGCGGAATGAAAAACTGTTTTTT	CASSLTGRNEKLFF
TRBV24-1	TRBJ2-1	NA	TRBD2	TGTGCCACCAGTGATTTGGGGACTAGCGGGTCCTCTTTTAAGAATGAGCAGTTCTTC	CATSDLGTSGSSFKNEQFF
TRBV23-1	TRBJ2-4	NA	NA	TGCGCCAGCAGTCAGGCAAACAGGATATCTGAAAACATTCAGTACTTC	CASSQANRISENIQYF
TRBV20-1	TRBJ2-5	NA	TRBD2	TGCAGTGCTAGAGGACTAGCGGGGGGAAGGGAAGAGACCCAGTACTTC	CSARGLAGGREETQYF
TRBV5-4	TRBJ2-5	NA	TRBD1	TGTGCCAGCGGCCGAGACAGGGCCCAAGAGACCCAGTACTTC	CASGRDRAQETQYF
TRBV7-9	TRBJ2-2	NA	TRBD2	TGTGCCAGCAGCCAGACTAGCGGAGGGACCGGGGAGCTGTTTTTT	CASSQTSGGTGELFF
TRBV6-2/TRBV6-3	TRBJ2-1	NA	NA	TGTGCCAGCAGTTACTCGAGTGCCCCCTCGGTAGATGAGCAGTTCTTC	CASSYSSAPSVDEQFF
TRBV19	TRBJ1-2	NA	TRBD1	TGTGCCAGTAGTGGGACAGCGAACTATGGCTACACCTTC	CASSGTANYGYTF